This T cell receptor (beta chain) was recovered during a study of blood T cell repertoires in COVID-19. On the study more broadly: The origin of the acute and convalescent COVID-19 samples was the United States, Italy and Spain. From T cells, B-cell-depleted T cells, or PBMCs came the material, which was cDNA or gDNA.

In the source study's methods: Amplification of reference gene primers provided the estimated nucleated cell counts. Assay used: immunoSEQ multiplex PCR; TCRdb lists only in-frame clones, some missing. V and J calls and clone size come straight from that table; D and trimming were deduced from the DNA. Here the sample spans some 100,000 clones, about 85% being singletons. For this clone: Germline and junction disagree at one end, which may indicate a read error.

CDR3 length: 12 residues. CDR1 and CDR2 from the germline V gene are DFQATT and SNEGSKA (reference sequence). Sequenced input: peripheral blood. The chain carries TRBV20-1 and TRBJ2-1; TRBD2 agrees at 8 bases. The receptor's source is a man in his fifties with active or convalescent COVID-19. The CDR3 DNA follows: TGCAGTGCTAGTTTAAATAGCGGGATGAGCCTCTTC. This gives the protein CSASLNSGMSLF.